This T cell receptor beta chain was sequenced during a study of blood T cells in healthy people across ages. This clonotype was picked up a small number of times. CDR3 length: 13 residues. The germline V gene encodes CDR1 SGHRS and CDR2 YFSETQ. Between the trimmed V and J ends, which lost 2 bases and 2 bases, there was a span of 5 bases. It was with a sample-barcoded 5' primer and a J-beta primer mix that a second PCR of about 7 to 12 cycles was run. Each CDR3 protein is one row after TCRdb ran MiXCR on the 5' RACE reads. This table holds 650,000 to 950,000 distinct CDR3 sequences, roughly 44% found once.

The clonotype originates from a man between 60 and 75 years old in good health. This chain links TRBV5-1 with TRBJ2-1; D is undetermined. Sample: blood. This CDR3 reads CASSFGAYNEQFF. The CDR3 nucleotides read TGCGCCAGCAGCTTTGGGGCCTACAATGAGCAGTTCTTC.